This T cell receptor (beta chain) derives from a study of graft-versus-host responses after intestinal transplantation. Turning to the study itself: Every recipient had anti-thymocyte globulin induction and two to four years of tacrolimus plus steroids.

Using immunoSEQ multiplex PCR, the repertoire was profiled, and TCRdb retains in-frame clones only, with some absent. The sample includes some 83,000 clones, 91% of them seen just once. General study points: Early post-transplant HvG declines were associated with peak circulating GvH clone levels. Those patients showing graft-donor T cell macrochimerism displayed high graft-versus-host to host-versus-graft clonal ratios in allografts. GvH clonotypes were identified within recipient marrow, with a subset emerging first in ileum or blood.

Germline assignment: CDR1 MNHEY and CDR2 SVGAGI. The length of the CDR3 is 14 residues. Trimming shortened V by 2 bases and J by 1 base, and 8 bases separated the two germline ends. About this clone: Its antigen is currently unknown.

This rearrangement joins TRBV6-5 to TRBJ1-1; possible D gene TRBD1, 5 bases. The TCR sequence derives from a human donor who received an intestinal transplant. The specimen was unstimulated CD4+ T cells sorted from spleen or lymph node cells, collected before intestinal transplant. CDR3 sequence reads: CASSYGGGNTEAFF. DNA of the CDR3: TGTGCCAGCAGTTACGGGGGGGGGAACACTGAAGCTTTCTTT.